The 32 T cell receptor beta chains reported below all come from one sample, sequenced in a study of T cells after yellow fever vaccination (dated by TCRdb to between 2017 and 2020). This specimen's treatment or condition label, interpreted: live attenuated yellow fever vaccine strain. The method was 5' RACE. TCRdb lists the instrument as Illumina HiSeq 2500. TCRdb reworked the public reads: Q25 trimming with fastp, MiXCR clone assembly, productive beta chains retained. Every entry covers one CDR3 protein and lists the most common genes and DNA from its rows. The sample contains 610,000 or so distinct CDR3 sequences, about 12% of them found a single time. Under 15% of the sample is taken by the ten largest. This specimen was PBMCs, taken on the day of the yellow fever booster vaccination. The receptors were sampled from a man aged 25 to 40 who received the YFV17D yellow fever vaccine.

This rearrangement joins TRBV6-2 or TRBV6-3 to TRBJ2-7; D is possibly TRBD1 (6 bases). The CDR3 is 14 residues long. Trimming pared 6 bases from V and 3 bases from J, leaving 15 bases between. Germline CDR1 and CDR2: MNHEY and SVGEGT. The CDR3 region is CASSRGPPRYEQYF. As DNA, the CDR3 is TGTGCCAGCAGCAGGGGACCACCCCGCTACGAGCAGTACTTC.

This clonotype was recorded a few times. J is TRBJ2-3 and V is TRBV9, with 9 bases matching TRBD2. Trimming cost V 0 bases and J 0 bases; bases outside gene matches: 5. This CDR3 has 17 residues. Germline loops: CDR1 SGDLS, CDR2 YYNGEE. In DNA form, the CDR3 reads TGTGCCAGCAGCGTAGGGTCCGGACTAGCGAGCACAGATACGCAGTATTTT. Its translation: CASSVGSGLASTDTQYF.

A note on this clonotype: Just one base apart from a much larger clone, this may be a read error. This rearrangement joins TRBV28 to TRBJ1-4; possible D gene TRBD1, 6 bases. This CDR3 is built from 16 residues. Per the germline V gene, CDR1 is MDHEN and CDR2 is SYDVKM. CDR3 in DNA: TGTGCCAGCTGTTTTACAGCCCCAGGGGCTAATGAAAAACTGTTTTTT. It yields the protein CASCFTAPGANEKLFF.

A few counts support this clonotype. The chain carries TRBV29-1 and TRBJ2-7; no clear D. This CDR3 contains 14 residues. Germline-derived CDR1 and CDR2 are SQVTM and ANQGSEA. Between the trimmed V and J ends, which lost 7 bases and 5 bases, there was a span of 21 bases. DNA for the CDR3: TGCAGCGCCTATTTAGCTGTTCCGCCGAACGAGCAGTACTTC. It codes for CSAYLAVPPNEQYF.

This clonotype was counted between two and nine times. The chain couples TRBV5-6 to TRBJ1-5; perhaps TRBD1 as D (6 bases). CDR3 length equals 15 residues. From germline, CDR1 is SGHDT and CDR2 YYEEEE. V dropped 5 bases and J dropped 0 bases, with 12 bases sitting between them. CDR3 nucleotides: TGTGCCAGCAGTCGTTACAGGGATAGCAATCAGCCCCAGCATTTT. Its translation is CASSRYRDSNQPQHF.

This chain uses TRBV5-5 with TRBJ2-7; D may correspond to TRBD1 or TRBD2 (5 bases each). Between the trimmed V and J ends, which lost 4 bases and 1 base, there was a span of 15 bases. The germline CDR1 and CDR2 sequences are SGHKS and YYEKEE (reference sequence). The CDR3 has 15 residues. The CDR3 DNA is TGTGCCAGCAGCGTTTGGGGACGGGGATCCTACGAGCAGTACTTC. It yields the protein CASSVWGRGSYEQYF.

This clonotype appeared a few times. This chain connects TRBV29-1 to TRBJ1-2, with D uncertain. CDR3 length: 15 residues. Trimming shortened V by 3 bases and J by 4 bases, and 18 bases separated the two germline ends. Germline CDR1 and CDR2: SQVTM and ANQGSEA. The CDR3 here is CSVEGGLELGYGYTF. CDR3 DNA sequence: TGCAGCGTTGAGGGAGGACTCGAGCTTGGCTATGGCTACACCTTC.

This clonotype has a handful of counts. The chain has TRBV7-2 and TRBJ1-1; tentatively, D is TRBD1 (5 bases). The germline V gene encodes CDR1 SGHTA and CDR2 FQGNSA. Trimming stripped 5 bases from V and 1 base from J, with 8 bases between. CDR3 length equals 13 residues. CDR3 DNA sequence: TGTGCCAGCAGCACCGGGACGAACACTGAAGCTTTCTTT. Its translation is CASSTGTNTEAFF.

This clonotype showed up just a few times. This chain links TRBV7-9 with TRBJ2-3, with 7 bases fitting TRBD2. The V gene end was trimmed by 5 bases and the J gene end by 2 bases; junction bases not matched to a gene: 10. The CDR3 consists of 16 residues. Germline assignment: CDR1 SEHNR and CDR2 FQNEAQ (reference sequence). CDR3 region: CASSHRLAEPTDTQYF. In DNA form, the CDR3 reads TGTGCCAGCAGCCACCGTCTAGCGGAACCCACAGATACGCAGTATTTT.

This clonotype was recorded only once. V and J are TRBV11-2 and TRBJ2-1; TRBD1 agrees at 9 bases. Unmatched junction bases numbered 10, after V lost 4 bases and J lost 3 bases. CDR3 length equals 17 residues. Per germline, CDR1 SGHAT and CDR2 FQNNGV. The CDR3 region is CASSSTRTTGGYNEQFF. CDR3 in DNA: TGTGCCAGCAGCTCTACCCGCACGACAGGGGGCTACAATGAGCAGTTCTTC.

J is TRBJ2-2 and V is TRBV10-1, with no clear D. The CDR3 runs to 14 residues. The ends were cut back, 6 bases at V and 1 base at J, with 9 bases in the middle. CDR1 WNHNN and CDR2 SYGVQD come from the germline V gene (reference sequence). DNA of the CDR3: TGCGCCAGCAGAAACAGCCGGAACACCGGGGAGCTGTTTTTT. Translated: CASRNSRNTGELFF.

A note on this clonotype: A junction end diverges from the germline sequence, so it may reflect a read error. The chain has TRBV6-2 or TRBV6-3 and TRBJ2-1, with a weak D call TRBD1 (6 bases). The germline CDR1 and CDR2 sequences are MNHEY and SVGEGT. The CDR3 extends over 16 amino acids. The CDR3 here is CAGSYHTGIEYNEQFF. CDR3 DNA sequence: TGTGCCGGCAGTTACCATACAGGGATCGAGTACAATGAGCAGTTCTTC.

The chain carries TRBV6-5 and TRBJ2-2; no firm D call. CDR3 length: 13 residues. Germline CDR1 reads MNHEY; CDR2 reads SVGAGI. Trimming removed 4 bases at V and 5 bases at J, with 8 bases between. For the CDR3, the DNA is TGTGCCAGCAGTTTAACCCGTACCGGGGAGCTGTTTTTT. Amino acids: CASSLTRTGELFF.

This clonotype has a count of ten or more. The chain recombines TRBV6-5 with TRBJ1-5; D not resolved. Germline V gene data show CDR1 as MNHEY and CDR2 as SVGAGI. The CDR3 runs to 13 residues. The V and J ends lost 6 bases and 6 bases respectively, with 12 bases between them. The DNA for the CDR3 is TGTGCCAGCAGCTCGACTGGGAGTCAGCCCCAGCATTTT. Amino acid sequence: CASSSTGSQPQHF.

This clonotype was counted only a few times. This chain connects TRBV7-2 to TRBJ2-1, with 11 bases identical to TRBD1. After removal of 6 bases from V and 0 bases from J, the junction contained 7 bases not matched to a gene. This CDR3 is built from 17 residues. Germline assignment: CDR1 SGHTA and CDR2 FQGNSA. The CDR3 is CASSPDRGRGSYNEQFF. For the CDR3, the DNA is TGTGCCAGCAGTCCGGACAGGGGGCGAGGCTCCTACAATGAGCAGTTCTTC.

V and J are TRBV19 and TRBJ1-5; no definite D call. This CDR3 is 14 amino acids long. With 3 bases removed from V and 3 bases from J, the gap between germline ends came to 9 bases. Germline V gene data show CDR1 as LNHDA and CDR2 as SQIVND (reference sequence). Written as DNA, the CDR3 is TGTGCCAGTAGTATGAGGGAGGACAATCAGCCCCAGCATTTT. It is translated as CASSMREDNQPQHF.

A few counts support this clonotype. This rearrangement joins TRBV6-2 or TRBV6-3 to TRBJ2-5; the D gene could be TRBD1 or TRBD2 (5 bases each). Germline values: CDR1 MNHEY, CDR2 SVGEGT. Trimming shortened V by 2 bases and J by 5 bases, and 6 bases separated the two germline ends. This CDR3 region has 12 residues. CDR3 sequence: CASSYGDETQYF. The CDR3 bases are TGTGCCAGCAGTTACGGGGACGAGACCCAGTACTTC.

The CDR3 coding sequence is TGCAGTGCTAGAGATGTCGTCGGTTCACCCCTCCACTTT. Translated: CSARDVVGSPLHF. The chain joins TRBV20-1 to TRBJ1-6; D gene unclear. Germline CDR1 reads DFQATT; CDR2 reads SNEGSKA (reference sequence). The germline V and J ends were trimmed by 0 bases and 9 bases, with 9 bases remaining between them. This CDR3 comprises 13 residues.

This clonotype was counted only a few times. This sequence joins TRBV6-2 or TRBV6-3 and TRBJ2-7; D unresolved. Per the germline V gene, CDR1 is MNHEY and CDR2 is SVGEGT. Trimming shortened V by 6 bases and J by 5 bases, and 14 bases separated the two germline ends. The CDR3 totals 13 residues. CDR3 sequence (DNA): TGTGCCAGCAGCCCTTCCCGGAACCACGAGCAGTACTTC. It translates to CASSPSRNHEQYF.

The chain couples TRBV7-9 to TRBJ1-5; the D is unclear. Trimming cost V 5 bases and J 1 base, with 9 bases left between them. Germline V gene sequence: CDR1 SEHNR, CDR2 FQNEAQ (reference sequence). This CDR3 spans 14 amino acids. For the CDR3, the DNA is TGTGCCAGCAGCCGTCCGGGGAGCAATCAGCCCCAGCATTTT. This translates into CASSRPGSNQPQHF.

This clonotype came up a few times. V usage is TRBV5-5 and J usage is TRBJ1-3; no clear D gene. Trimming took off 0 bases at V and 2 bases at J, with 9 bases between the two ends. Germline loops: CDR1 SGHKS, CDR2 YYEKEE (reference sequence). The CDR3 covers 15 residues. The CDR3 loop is CASSLVRGPGNTIYF. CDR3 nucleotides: TGTGCCAGCAGCTTGGTCCGGGGTCCTGGAAACACCATATATTTT.

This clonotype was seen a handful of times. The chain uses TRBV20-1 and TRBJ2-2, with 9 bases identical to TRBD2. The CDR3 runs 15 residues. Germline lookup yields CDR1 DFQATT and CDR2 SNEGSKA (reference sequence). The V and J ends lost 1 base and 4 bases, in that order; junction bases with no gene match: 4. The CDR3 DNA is TGCAGTGCTAGAGTGGCGGGAGGGCCCACCGGGGAGCTGTTTTTT. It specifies CSARVAGGPTGELFF.

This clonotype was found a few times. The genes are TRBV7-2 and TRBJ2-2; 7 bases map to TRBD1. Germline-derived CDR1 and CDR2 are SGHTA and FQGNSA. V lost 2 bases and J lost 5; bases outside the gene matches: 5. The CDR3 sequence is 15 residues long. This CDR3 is CASSLTGEVTGELFF. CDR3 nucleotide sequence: TGTGCCAGCAGCTTAACAGGGGAAGTTACCGGGGAGCTGTTTTTT.

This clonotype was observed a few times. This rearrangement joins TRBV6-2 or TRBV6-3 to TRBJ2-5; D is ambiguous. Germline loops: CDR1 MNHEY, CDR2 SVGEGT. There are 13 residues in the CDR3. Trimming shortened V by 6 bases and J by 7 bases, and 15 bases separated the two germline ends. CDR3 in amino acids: CASSSYSYGTQYF. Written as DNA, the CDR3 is TGTGCCAGCAGCTCGTACAGCTATGGGACCCAGTACTTC.

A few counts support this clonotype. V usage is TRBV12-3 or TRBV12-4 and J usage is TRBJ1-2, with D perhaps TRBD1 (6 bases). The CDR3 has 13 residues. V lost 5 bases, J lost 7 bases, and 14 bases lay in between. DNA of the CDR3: TGTGCCAGCAGTCCAAGACAGGAGGGTGGCTACACCTTC. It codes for CASSPRQEGGYTF.

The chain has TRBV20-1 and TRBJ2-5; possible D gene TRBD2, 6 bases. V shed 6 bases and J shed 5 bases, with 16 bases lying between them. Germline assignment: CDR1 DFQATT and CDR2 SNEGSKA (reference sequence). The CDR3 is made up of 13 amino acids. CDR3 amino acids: CSAAAGPGETQYF. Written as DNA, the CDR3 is TGCAGTGCCGCCGCGGGGCCGGGGGAGACCCAGTACTTC.

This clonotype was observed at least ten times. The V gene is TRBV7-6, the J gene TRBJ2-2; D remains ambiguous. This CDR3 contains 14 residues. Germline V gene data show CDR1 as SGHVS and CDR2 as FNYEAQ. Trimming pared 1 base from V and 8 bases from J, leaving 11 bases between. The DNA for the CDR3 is TGTGCCAGCAGCTTAGGGTCTTGGGCAGGGGAGCTGTTTTTT. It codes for CASSLGSWAGELFF. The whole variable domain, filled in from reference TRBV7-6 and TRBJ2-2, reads GAGVSQSPRYKVTKRGQDVALRCDPISGHVSLYWYRQALGQGPEFLTYFNYEAQQDKSGLPNDRFSAERPEGSISTLTIQRTEQRDSAMYRCASSLGSWAGELFFGEGSRLTVL.

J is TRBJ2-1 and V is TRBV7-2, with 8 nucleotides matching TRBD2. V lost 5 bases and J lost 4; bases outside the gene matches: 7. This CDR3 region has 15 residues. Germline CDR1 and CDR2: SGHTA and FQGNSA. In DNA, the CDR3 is TGTGCCAGCAGCCGCCGGGAGGGCCTTTACAATGAGCAGTTCTTC. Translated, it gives CASSRREGLYNEQFF.

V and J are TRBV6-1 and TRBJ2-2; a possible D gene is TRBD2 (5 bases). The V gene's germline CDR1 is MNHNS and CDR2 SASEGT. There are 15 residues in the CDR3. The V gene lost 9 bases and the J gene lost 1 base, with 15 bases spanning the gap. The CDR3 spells CASTQGGQNTGELFF. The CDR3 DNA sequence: TGTGCCAGTACCCAAGGCGGGCAGAACACCGGGGAGCTGTTTTTT.

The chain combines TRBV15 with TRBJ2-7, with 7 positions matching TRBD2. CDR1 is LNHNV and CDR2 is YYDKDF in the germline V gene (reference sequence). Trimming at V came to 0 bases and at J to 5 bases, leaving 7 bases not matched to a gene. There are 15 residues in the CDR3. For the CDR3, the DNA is TGTGCCACCAGCAGAGATCTGGGGGAGGGTAACGAGCAGTACTTC. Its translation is CATSRDLGEGNEQYF.

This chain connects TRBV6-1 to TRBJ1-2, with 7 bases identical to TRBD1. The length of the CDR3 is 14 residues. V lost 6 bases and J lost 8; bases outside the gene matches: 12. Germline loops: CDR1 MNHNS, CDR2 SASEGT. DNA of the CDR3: TGTGCCAGCAGAGCAGACAGGGTCAAAGGAGGCTACACCTTC. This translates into CASRADRVKGGYTF.

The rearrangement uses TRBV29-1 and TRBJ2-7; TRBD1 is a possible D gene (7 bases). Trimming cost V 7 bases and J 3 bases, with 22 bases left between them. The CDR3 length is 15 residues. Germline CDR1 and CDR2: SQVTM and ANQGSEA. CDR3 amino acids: CSAGDSDRLGYEQYF. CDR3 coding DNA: TGCAGCGCGGGGGACAGCGACAGGTTGGGCTACGAGCAGTACTTC.